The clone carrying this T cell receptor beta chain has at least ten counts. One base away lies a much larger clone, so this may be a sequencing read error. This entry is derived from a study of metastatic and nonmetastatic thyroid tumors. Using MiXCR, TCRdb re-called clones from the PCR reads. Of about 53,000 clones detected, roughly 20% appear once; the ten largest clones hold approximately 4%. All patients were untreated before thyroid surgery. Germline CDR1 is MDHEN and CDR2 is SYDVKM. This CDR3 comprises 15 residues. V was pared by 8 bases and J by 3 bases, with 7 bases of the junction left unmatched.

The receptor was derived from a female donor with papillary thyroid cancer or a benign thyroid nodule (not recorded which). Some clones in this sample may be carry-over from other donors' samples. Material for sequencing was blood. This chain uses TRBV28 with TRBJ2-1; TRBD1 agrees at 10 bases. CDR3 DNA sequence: TGTGCCAGCCTGACCTGGACAGGGGGCTACAATGAGCAGTTCTTC. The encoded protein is CASLTWTGGYNEQFF. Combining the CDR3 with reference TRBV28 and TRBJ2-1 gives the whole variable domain DVKVTQSSRYLVKRTGEKVFLECVQDMDHENMFWYRQDPGLGLRLIYFSYDVKMKEKGDIPEGYSVSREKKERFSLILESASTNQTSMYLCASLTWTGGYNEQFFGPGTRLTVL.